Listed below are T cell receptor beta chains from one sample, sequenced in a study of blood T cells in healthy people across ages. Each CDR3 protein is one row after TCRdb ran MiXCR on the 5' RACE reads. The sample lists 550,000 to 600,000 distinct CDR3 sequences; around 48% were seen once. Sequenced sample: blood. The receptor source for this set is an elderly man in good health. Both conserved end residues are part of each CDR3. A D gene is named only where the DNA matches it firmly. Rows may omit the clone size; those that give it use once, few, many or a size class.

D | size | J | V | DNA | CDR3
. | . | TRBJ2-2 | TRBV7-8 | TGTGCCAGCAGCTTAGCGTCCTTGAGGGAGCTGTTTTTT | CASSLASLRELFF
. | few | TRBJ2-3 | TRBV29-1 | TGCAGCGCCCGGAAGGATACGCAGTATTTT | CSARKDTQYF
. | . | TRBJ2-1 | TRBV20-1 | TGCAGTGCTAGCACTCAGGGCGCCTACAATGAGCAGTTCTTC | CSASTQGAYNEQFF
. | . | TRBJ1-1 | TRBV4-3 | TGCGCCAGCAGCGCGCGTTATGGAGAAGCTTTCTTT | CASSARYGEAFF
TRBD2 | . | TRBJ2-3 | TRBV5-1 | TGCGCCAGCAGACGGGAGGTTGGTGGAGATACGCAGTATTTT | CASRREVGGDTQYF
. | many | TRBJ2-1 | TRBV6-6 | TGTGCCAGCAGTTACTCGACGGTTGGTGAGCAGTTCTTC | CASSYSTVGEQFF
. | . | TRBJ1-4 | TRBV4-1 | TGCGCCAGCAGCCAAGGCGTCTTGGGGCGGGTTAATGAAAAACTGTTTTTT | CASSQGVLGRVNEKLFF
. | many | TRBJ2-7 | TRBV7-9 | TGTGCCAGCAGCCACCGGGGTCCGGACAACGAGCAGTACTTC | CASSHRGPDNEQYF
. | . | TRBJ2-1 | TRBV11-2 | TGTGCCAGCAGCTTCACTACGGAGACGGGGAATGAGCAGTTCTTC | CASSFTTETGNEQFF
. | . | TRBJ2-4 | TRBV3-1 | TGTGCCAGCAGCCCCGGGGTCGGGGTAGCCAAAAACATTCAGTACTTC | CASSPGVGVAKNIQYF
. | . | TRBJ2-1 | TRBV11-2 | TGTGCCAGCAGCTTAAACGGGGCTGGCAATGAGCAGTTCTTC | CASSLNGAGNEQFF
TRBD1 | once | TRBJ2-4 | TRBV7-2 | TGTGCCAGCAGCCCAGGGGGACACTTCAAAAACATTCAGTACTTC | CASSPGGHFKNIQYF
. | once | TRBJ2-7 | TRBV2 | TGTGCCAGCAGTGAACTCTTAATTGAGGCCCAGTACTTC | CASSELLIEAQYF
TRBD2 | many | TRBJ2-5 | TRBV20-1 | TGCAGTGCTGGCGCCCCGGGAGGGAGGTTGGAAGAGACCCAGTACTTC | CSAGAPGGRLEETQYF
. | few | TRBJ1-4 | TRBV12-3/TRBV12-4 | TGTGCCAGCAGTTTTACAGAGGAAAAACTGTTTTTT | CASSFTEEKLFF
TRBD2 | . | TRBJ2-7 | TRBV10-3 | TGTGCCATCAGTGAGGGACCGGGACGGGGGGGCTACGAGCAGTACTTC | CAISEGPGRGGYEQYF
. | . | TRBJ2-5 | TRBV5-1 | TGCGCCAGCAGCTCAGGGACTGACTCCCAAGAGACCCAGTACTTC | CASSSGTDSQETQYF
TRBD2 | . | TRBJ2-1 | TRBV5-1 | TGCGCCAGCAGCTGGATGGGACTATCCTACAATGAGCAGTTCTTC | CASSWMGLSYNEQFF
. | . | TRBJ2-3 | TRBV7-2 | TGTGCCAGCAGCTTAGCGCGTCGGCGGGGTTGGTCAGATACGCAGTATTTT | CASSLARRRGWSDTQYF
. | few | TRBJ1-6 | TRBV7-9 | TGTGCCAGCAGCTGGGGTTATAATTCACCCCTCCACTTT | CASSWGYNSPLHF